The 18 T cell receptor beta chains given below trace back to one sample, sequenced in a study of blood T cells in healthy people across ages. Using a J-beta primer mix together with a sample-barcoded 5' primer, a second PCR was run for roughly 7 to 11 cycles. Using its own MiXCR run on the 5' RACE reads, TCRdb lists one record per CDR3 protein. The sample has 780,000 or so distinct CDR3 sequences, 25% seen once; the top ten hold more than 3%. Another study also made use of these data, one on T cells of mothers and their children.

The sequenced sample was blood. The receptors were sampled from a boy aged 5-17 years in good health.

In this sample, this clonotype turned up a few times. This chain uses TRBV29-1 with TRBJ1-2; weak D call: TRBD1 (6 bases). V shed 0 bases and J shed 4 bases, with 18 bases lying between them. From germline, CDR1 is SQVTM and CDR2 ANQGSEA. The CDR3 consists of 16 residues. The CDR3 DNA follows: TGCAGCGTTGAAGAGGGTTGGGGGGGGCCAGGCTATGGCTACACCTTC. Translation: CSVEEGWGGPGYGYTF.

The chain is built from TRBV20-1 and TRBJ2-7; a possible D gene is TRBD1 (6 bases). Germline V CDR1 and CDR2: DFQATT, SNEGSKA (reference sequence). The CDR3 has 13 amino acids. V was clipped by 5 bases and J by 5 bases, with 16 bases between them. The CDR3 DNA reads as TGCAGTGCTTCCAAGTCACAGGGAAACGAGCAGTACTTC. Translation gives CSASKSQGNEQYF.

This clonotype has just a few counts. The chain has TRBV29-1 and TRBJ2-7; a possible D gene is TRBD2 (5 bases). CDR3 length equals 14 residues. The V end lost 3 bases, the J end lost 0 bases, and 12 bases lay between the germline ends. In germline, CDR1 is SQVTM, CDR2 ANQGSEA. The CDR3 DNA follows: TGCAGCGTTGAGGTAGGGAGTTTCTCCTACGAGCAGTACTTC. It encodes CSVEVGSFSYEQYF.

This chain joins TRBV28 and TRBJ2-1, with D uncertain. V lost 5 bases and J 0 bases, leaving 11 bases between the germline ends. CDR1 is MDHEN and CDR2 is SYDVKM in the germline V gene. The CDR3 spans 15 residues. CDR3 nucleotides: TGTGCCAGCAGTGAAATTTCGGGCTCCTACAATGAGCAGTTCTTC. Translated, it gives CASSEISGSYNEQFF.

This clonotype has a handful of counts. The chain joins TRBV4-1 to TRBJ1-5; D perhaps matches TRBD1 (6 bases). V dropped 4 bases and J dropped 7 bases, with 14 bases sitting between them. Per germline, CDR1 MGHRA and CDR2 YSYEKL. The CDR3 contains 14 residues. The CDR3 reads CASSPEEGGQPQHF. The CDR3 DNA is TGCGCCAGCAGCCCCGAGGAGGGGGGCCAGCCCCAGCATTTT.

A few counts support this clonotype. The CDR3, as DNA: TGTGCCAGCAGCTTGGCGGGGATTGCAACTAATGAAAAACTGTTTTTT. This sequence encodes CASSLAGIATNEKLFF. This chain connects TRBV5-6 to TRBJ1-4, with D unresolved. Germline V lookup: CDR1 SGHDT, CDR2 YYEEEE. The CDR3 has 16 residues. Trimming took 0 bases from V and 0 from J, leaving 9 bases between them.

This chain uses TRBV12-3 or TRBV12-4 with TRBJ2-1; 7 nucleotides agree with TRBD1. The CDR3 covers 13 residues. With V trimmed by 5 bases and J by 6 bases, 4 bases remained unmatched. This CDR3 reads CASSVDRLNEQFF. DNA for the CDR3: TGTGCCAGCAGTGTGGACAGGCTCAATGAGCAGTTCTTC.

The chain uses TRBV18 and TRBJ1-2; D possibly corresponds to TRBD1 (6 bases). Germline loops: CDR1 KGHSH, CDR2 LQKENI. V lost 3 bases and J 6 bases, leaving 17 bases between the germline ends. This CDR3 contains 15 residues. CDR3 in DNA: TGTGCCAGCTCACCCTACGGACAGAACCCCAATGGCTACACCTTC. This encodes CASSPYGQNPNGYTF.

The chain combines TRBV3-1 with TRBJ2-1; no reliable D call. Per the germline V gene, CDR1 is LGHDT and CDR2 is YNNKEL (reference sequence). This CDR3 spans 15 amino acids. The ends were cut back, 1 base at V and 1 base at J, with 8 bases in the middle. The CDR3 spells CASSQGPPSYNEQFF. Written as DNA, the CDR3 is TGTGCCAGCAGCCAAGGTCCCCCATCCTACAATGAGCAGTTCTTC.

This chain uses TRBV7-2 with TRBJ2-6, with a possible D match to TRBD2 (5 bases). This CDR3 is 16 amino acids long. V lost 1 base, J lost 0 bases, and 7 bases lay in between. CDR1 is SGHTA, CDR2 FQGNSA, per germline. CDR3 in DNA: TGTGCCAGCAGCTTAGGGACTCACTCTGGGGCCAACGTCCTGACTTTC. Amino acids: CASSLGTHSGANVLTF.

The chain employs TRBV5-5 and TRBJ2-4; D is unclear. Germline CDR1 is SGHKS and CDR2 is YYEKEE (reference sequence). The CDR3 runs to 14 residues. Trimming took 5 bases from V and 0 from J, leaving 9 bases between them. CDR3: CASRENLAKNIQYF. CDR3 DNA sequence: TGTGCCAGCAGAGAAAATCTAGCCAAAAACATTCAGTACTTC.

V gene TRBV29-1 combines with J gene TRBJ2-7; D not certain. CDR3 length equals 12 residues. Trimming pared 4 bases from V and 3 bases from J, leaving 10 bases between. From germline, CDR1 is SQVTM and CDR2 ANQGSEA. As DNA, the CDR3 is TGCAGCGTTGCGGACGCGAGCTACGAGCAGTACTTC. It is translated as CSVADASYEQYF.

Concerning this clonotype itself: The junction departs from germline at one end; a sequencing error may be responsible. The V call is TRBV18, the J call TRBJ2-5; the match to TRBD1 covers 10 bases. The assigned J gene may be wrong: the sequence end matches TRBJ2-7 better. The V gene's germline CDR1 is KGHSH and CDR2 LQKENI. This CDR3 is 15 amino acids long. CDR3 protein: CASSPRDRGSCEQYF. The CDR3, as DNA: TGTGCCAGCTCGCCGAGGGACAGGGGCTCCTGCGAGCAGTACTTC.

The rearrangement links TRBV28 to TRBJ1-5; D ambiguous. This CDR3 comprises 13 residues. Trimming cost V 1 base and J 5 bases, with 6 bases left between them. Germline loops: CDR1 MDHEN, CDR2 SYDVKM. The CDR3 protein is CASSLYRDQPQHF. The CDR3 nucleotides read TGTGCCAGCAGTTTATATAGGGATCAGCCCCAGCATTTT.

This sequence joins TRBV29-1 and TRBJ2-2, with TRBD2 identical over 7 bases. CDR3 size: 14 residues. The V gene's germline CDR1 is SQVTM and CDR2 ANQGSEA. The junction had 4 bases not matched to a gene; V was cut back by 0 bases and J by 6 bases. In DNA, the CDR3 is TGCAGCGTTGAAGATCGGGAGGTTTCCGGGGAGCTGTTTTTT. Translating it yields CSVEDREVSGELFF.

This chain connects TRBV7-6 to TRBJ2-3; 11 nucleotides agree with TRBD1. V shed 2 bases, J shed 3 bases, and the junction held 4 bases outside the gene matches. The CDR3 extends over 16 amino acids. Germline values: CDR1 SGHVS, CDR2 FNYEAQ. The CDR3 spells CASSLLGTGGTDTQYF. The CDR3 coding sequence is TGTGCCAGCAGCTTATTAGGGACAGGGGGAACAGATACGCAGTATTTT.

This clonotype was seen a few times. The V and J genes are TRBV28 and TRBJ2-7, with 8 bases aligning to TRBD1. The CDR3 sequence is 15 residues long. V trimming: 8 bases; J trimming: 3 bases; junction bases outside the gene matches: 12. The V gene's germline CDR1 is MDHEN and CDR2 SYDVKM. DNA of the CDR3: TGTGCCAGCTTCCCCCAGGACAGGGATCTCTACGAGCAGTACTTC. Protein: CASFPQDRDLYEQYF.

This clonotype has a handful of counts. The rearrangement uses TRBV7-2 and TRBJ2-3; possible D gene TRBD1, 6 bases. The CDR3 consists of 13 residues. Germline CDR1 SGHTA, CDR2 FQGNSA. V dropped 5 bases and J dropped 6 bases, with 12 bases sitting between them. CDR3 loop: CASSQQGADTQYF. The CDR3 DNA is TGTGCCAGCAGCCAACAGGGAGCGGATACGCAGTATTTT.